This TCR beta chain was captured by sequencing in a study of T cell clones after liver transplantation. In the study overall: As an antigen-independent comparator, third-party-reactive TCRbeta sequences came from pre-transplant mixed lymphocyte reactions.

To note about this clone: Its specificity is not known. The germline gene is not matched at one end of the junction; a read error may be the cause.

The study's findings and limits: Donor-reactive sequences fell more than third party-reactive ones, suggesting partial deletion. Low donor cell numbers restricted donor-reactive repertoire measurement in a couple of subjects.

Unstimulated PBMCs were sorted into CD3+CD4+ and CD3+CD8+ populations. The V gene's germline CDR1 is SSHAT and CDR2 FNYEAQ (reference sequence). The CDR3 totals 13 residues. The data were produced by immunoSEQ multiplex PCR, yet TCRdb's version contains in-frame clones alone and is incomplete. There are 50,000 or so clones in the sample; roughly 74% occur only once, and around 9.4% lies in the top ten. Sequences were derived from CD4+ T cells from blood, sampled about 56 months after liver transplant. This sequence joins TRBV7-7 and TRBJ1-4, with D hard to call. The TCR originated in a human patient who received a liver transplant. Some T cells here may be from the graft donor. CDR3 sequence reads: CASSLNRNEKLFF. The CDR3 nucleotides read TGTGCTAGCAGCTTAAACCGTAATGAAAAACTGTTTTTT.